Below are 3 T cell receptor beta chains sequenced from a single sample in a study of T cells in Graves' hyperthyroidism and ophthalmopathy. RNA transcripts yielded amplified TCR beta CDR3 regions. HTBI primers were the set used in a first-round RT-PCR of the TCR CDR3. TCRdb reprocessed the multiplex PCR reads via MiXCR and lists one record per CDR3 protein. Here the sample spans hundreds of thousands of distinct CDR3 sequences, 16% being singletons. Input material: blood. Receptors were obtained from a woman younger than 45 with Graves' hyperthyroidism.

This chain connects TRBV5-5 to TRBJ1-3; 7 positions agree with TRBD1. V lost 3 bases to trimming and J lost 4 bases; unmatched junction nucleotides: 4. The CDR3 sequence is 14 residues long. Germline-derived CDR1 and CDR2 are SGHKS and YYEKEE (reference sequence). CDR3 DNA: TGTGCCAGCAGCTCCGGACAGGCCGGAAACACCATATATTTT. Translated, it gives CASSSGQAGNTIYF.

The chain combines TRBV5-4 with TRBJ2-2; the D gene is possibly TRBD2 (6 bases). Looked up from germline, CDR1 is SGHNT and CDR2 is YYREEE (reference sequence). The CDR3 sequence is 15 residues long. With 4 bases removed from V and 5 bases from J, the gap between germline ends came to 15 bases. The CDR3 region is CASSVVLGGTGELFF. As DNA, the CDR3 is TGTGCCAGCAGCGTTGTACTAGGAGGGACCGGGGAGCTGTTTTTT.

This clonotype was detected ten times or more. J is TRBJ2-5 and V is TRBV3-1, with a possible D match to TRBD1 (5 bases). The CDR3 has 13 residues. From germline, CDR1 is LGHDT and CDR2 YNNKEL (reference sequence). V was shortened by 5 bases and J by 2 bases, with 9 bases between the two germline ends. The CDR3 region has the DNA TGTGCCAGCAGCTCCCGACAGCAAGAGACCCAGTACTTC. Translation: CASSSRQQETQYF.